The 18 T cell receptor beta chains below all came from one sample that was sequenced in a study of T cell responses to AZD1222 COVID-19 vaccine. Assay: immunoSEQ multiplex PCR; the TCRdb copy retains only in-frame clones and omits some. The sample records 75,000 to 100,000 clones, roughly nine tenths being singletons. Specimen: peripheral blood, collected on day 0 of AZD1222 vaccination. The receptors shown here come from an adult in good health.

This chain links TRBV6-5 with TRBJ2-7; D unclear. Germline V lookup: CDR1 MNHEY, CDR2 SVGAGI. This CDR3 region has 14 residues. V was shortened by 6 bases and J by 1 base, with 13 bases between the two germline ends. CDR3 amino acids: CASSNQDGSYEQYF. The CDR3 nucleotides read TGTGCCAGCAGCAACCAGGATGGATCCTACGAGCAGTACTTC.

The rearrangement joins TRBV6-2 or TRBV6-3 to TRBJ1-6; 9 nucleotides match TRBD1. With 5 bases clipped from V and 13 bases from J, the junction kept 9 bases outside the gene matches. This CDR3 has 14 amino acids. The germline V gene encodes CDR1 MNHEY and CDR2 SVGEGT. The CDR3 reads CASSTPGQGLPLHF. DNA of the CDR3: TGTGCCAGCAGTACCCCGGGACAGGGTCTCCCCCTCCACTTT.

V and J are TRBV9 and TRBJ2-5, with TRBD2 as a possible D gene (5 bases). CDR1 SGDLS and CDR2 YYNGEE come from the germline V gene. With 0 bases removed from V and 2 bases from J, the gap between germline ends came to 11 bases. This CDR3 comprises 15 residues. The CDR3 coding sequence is TGTGCCAGCAGCGTAGCTACTAGAGGTCAAGAGACCCAGTACTTC. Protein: CASSVATRGQETQYF.

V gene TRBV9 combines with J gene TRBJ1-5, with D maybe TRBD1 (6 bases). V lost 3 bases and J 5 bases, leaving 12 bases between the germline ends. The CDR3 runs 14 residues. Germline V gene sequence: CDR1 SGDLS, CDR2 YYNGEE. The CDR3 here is CASSAGQSDQPQHF. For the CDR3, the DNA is TGTGCCAGCAGCGCAGGACAGAGCGATCAGCCCCAGCATTTT.

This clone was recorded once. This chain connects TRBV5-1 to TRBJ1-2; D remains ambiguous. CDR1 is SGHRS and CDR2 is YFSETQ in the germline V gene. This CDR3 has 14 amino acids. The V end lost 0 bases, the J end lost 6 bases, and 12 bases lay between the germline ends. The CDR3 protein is CASSLESRLDGYTF. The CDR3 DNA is TGCGCCAGCAGCTTGGAAAGCCGTTTGGATGGCTACACCTTC. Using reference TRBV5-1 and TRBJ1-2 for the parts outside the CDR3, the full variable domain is KAGVTQTPRYLIKTRGQQVTLSCSPISGHRSVSWYQQTPGQGLQFLFEYFSETQRNKGNFPGRFSGRQFSNSRSEMNVSTLELGDSALYLCASSLESRLDGYTFGSGTRLTVV.

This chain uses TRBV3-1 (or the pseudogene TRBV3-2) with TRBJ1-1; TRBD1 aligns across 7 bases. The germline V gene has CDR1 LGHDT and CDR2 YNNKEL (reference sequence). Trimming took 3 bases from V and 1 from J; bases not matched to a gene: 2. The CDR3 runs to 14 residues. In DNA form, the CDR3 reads TGTGCCAGCAGCCAGTACAGGGGGAACACTGAAGCTTTCTTT. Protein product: CASSQYRGNTEAFF.

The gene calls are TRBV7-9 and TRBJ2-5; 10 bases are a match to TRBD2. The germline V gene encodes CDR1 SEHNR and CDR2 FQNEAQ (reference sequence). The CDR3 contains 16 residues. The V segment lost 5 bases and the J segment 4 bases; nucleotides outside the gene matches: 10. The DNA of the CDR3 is TGTGCCAGCAGCCTCAGCGTAGCGGGGGGTTTAGAGACCCAGTACTTC. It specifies CASSLSVAGGLETQYF.

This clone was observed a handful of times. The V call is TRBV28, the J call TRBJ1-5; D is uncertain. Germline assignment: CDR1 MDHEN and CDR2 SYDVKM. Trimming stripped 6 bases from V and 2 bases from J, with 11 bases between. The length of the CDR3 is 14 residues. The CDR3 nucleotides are TGTGCCAGCAGCCCTCAAGTTGGCAATCAGCCCCAGCATTTT. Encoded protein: CASSPQVGNQPQHF.

The DNA of the CDR3 is TGTGCCAGCAGCTTGTGGGGGACTCAAGAGCAGTACTTC. Its translation: CASSLWGTQEQYF. V usage is TRBV13 and J usage is TRBJ2-7, with TRBD2 as a possible D gene (6 bases). Germline V gene lookup returns CDR1 PRHDT and CDR2 FYEKMQ (reference sequence). The CDR3 is 13 amino acids. Trimming left V 3 bases short and J 7 bases short, with 13 bases between.

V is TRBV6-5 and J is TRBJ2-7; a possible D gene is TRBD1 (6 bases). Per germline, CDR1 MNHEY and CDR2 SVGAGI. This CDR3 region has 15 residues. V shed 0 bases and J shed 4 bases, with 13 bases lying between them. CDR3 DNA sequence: TGTGCCAGCAGTTACTCGAAGTCAGGGGAGTACGAGCAGTACTTC. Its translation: CASSYSKSGEYEQYF.

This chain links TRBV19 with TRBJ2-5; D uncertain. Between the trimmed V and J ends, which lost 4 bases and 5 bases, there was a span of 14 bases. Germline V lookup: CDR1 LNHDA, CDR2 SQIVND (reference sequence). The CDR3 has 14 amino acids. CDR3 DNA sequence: TGTGCCAGTAGTACCCACCCGCGATCGGAGACCCAGTACTTC. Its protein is CASSTHPRSETQYF.

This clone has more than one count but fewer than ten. DNA of the CDR3: TGTGCCAGCAGCTTGCGGACAACCGCTGCCTACGAGCAGTACTTC. Amino acid sequence: CASSLRTTAAYEQYF. The chain recombines TRBV7-9 with TRBJ2-7, with a weak D call TRBD1 (5 bases). V lost 3 bases, J lost 2 bases, and 14 bases lay in between. The V gene's germline CDR1 is SEHNR and CDR2 FQNEAQ (reference sequence). The CDR3 has 15 residues.

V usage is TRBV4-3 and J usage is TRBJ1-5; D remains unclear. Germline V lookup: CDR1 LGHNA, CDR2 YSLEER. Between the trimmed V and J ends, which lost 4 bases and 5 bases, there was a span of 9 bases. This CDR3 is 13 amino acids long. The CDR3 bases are TGCGCCAGCAGCCCGAGCGGCGATCAGCCCCAGCATTTT. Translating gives CASSPSGDQPQHF.

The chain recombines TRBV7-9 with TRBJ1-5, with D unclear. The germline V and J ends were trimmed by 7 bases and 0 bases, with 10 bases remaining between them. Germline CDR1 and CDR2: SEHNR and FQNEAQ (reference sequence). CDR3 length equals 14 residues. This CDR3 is CASMLGYSNQPQHF. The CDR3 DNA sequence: TGTGCCAGCATGCTTGGTTATAGCAATCAGCCCCAGCATTTT.

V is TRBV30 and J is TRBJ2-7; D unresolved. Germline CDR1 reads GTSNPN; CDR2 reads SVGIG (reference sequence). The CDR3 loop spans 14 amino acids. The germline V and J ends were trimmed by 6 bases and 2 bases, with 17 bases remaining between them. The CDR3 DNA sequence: TGTGCCTGCGAAGGTACGGAATTTACCTACGAGCAGTACTTC. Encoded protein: CACEGTEFTYEQYF. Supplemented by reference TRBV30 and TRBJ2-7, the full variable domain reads SQTIHQWPATLVQPVGSPLSLECTVEGTSNPNLYWYRQAAGRGLQLLFYSVGIGQISSEVPQNLSASRPQDRQFILSSKKLLLSDSGFYLCACEGTEFTYEQYFGPGTRLTVT.

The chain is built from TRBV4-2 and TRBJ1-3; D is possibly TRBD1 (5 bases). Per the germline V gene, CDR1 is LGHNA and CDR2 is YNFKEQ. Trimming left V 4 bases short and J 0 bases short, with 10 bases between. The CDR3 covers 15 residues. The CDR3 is CASSPQGSSGNTIYF. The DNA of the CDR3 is TGTGCCAGCAGCCCTCAGGGTTCCTCTGGAAACACCATATATTTT.

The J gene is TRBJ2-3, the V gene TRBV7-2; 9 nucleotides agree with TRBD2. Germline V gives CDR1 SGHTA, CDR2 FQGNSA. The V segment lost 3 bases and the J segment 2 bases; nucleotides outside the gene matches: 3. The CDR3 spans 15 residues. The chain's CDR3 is CASSFAGGVTDTQYF. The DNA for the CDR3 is TGTGCCAGCAGCTTTGCGGGGGGGGTCACAGATACGCAGTATTTT.

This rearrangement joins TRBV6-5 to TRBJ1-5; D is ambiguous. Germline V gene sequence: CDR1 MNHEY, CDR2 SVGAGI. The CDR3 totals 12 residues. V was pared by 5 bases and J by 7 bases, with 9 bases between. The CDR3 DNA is TGTGCCAGCAGTCCCGACATACAGCCCCAGCATTTT. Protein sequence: CASSPDIQPQHF.